This TCR beta chain came from a study of cytomegalovirus exposure and HLA in healthy donors (dated by TCRdb to the late 2010s). Background on the whole study: An earlier analysis of some 620 of the donors reported around 280 Gb of sequence data and around 100 million unique TCR beta sequences obtained from 150 million to 200 million T cells. Rather than drawing on any new phenotypic data, the later analysis identified candidate immune exposures from TCR beta sequences and the way those sequences occurred across donors. Donor age, sex, ethnicity and CMV serostatus were collected together with the repertoire data. The study aimed to test whether cataloging public T cell receptors could reveal signatures of past pathogen exposure. HLA typing included class I and class II loci at four-digit resolution. Besides the first cohort of around 700 subjects, a separate validation cohort made up of roughly 130 different subjects was used. A later genetic analysis used genome-wide SNP genotypes for about 65% of the roughly 670 donors, treating that subset as a discovery cohort. Across approximately 400 genotyped donors of the cohort, an average of about 240,000 unique TCR beta nucleotide sequences per donor were sequenced, and approximately 19% of those sequences were non-productive. The genetic ancestry cluster associated with self-reported Caucasian donors included 80% to 90% of the 398 genotyped donors. The study combined high-throughput TCR immunosequencing, statistical association of individual TCRs with disease status, and machine learning to predict cytomegalovirus infection status. Four to six DR-DQ haplotypes were handled as single units for association and clustering, since linkage in the cohort was strong. All discovery cohort repertoires had been generated using a single sequencing platform. An earlier analysis of some 600 of the donors applied high-throughput TCR beta sequencing to assess whether each TCR beta V gene segment acted as functional or pseudogenic. The number of typed donors differed by locus: about 629-640 for A, B, C, DRB1 and DQB1; approximately 530 for DQA1; around 580 for DPA1; and roughly 490 for DPB1. An early release that covered about 640 HLA-typed donors contained approximately 300 gigabases of sequencing data and tens of millions of unique TCR sequences. The study used immunosequencing to profile the T cell repertoires of under 700 subjects and linked those repertoires to cytomegalovirus serostatus. To study patterns of TCR occurrence, a later analysis re-analyzed previously published TCR beta repertoires from hundreds of donors and added high-resolution HLA genotyping.

The cohort consisted of 650 to 850 healthy bone marrow donors. At the time of sampling, all cohort members were nominally healthy, though unrecorded immune exposures were likely present. The donor was CMV seronegative and was included in the group of 352 seronegative cohort members. Each donor provided a peripheral blood sample, and peripheral blood mononuclear cells were used for TCR beta sequencing. The Qiagen DNeasy Blood Extraction Kit was used to extract genomic DNA from the blood cell samples. Receptor libraries were prepared by the immunoSEQ multiplex PCR assay. The multiplex PCR relied on a mix of 60 forward primers for TCR Vbeta segments and 13 reverse primers for TCR Jbeta segments. The CDR3 region of rearranged TCR beta genes was amplified from genomic DNA by a multiplex PCR assay. On the Illumina HiSeq System, the amplified TCR beta libraries were sequenced as 87-base-pair reads. Concerning the study's data processing: In a later analysis, tens of millions of unique TCR beta chains were counted across the roughly 670 repertoires, and about 10 million of these chains were shared by at least two donors. To remove PCR and sequencing errors, raw reads were error-corrected and collapsed into unique sequences using a nearest-neighbor algorithm that merged closely related sequences. To assign V, D and J gene segments, CDR3 sequences were aligned to IMGT reference sequences. For a sequence to be retained, a match of at least six nucleotides was required to both a V gene segment and a J gene segment. Rearrangements were called productive when the CDR3 lacked stop codons and stayed in frame with V and J; all others were non-productive. CDR3 was defined according to IMGT convention as the region running from the second conserved V-encoded cysteine to the conserved J-encoded phenylalanine. Sequences without an unambiguous match to a single V gene segment were excluded from the earlier analysis of a few hundred of the donors. An earlier analysis of a few hundred of the donors called V segments functional above 56.7% productive rearrangements and segregating when the between-donor standard deviation exceeded 5%. To diagnose cytomegalovirus status from the catalog of TCR beta chain sequences, a statistical classification framework was built. V and J gene assignment, in a later analysis, came from comparing TCR nucleotide sequences with IMGT/GENE-DB human TR gene sequences. In a later analysis, CDR3 sequences and most-parsimonious VDJ recombination scenarios were assigned using the TCRdist pipeline. In a later analysis, each TCR beta chain was defined by its CDR3 amino acid sequence together with its V-gene family, and reads without a unique V-gene family were excluded. In a later analysis, 550 to 650 highly shared, low-generation-probability nucleotide sequences were removed to address suspected cross-contamination and a sequencing artifact. For each public chain, a later analysis derived a clonal expansion index from normalized ranks of inferred template counts within each repertoire. Generation probabilities in a later analysis came from a VDJ recombination model fitted to out-of-frame rearrangements, and those results were checked against IGoR. A later analysis scored TCR-TCR, TCR-HLA and TCR-CMV co-occurrence with hypergeometric tests, applying a repertoire-size bias correction to TCR pairs. False discovery rates were estimated in a later analysis by permuting HLA or CMV assignments 20 times. In a later analysis, co-occurring TCRs were grouped using DBSCAN, with TCRdist sequence similarity added in when clustering inside HLA-allele-positive subsets. For co-occurrence clustering, repertoires with fewer than 30,000 or more than 120,000 public chains were excluded, along with a handful of repertoires with anomalous nucleotide sharing. The immuneACCESS repertoire file appears here via TCRdb, limited to in-frame rearrangements. These files lack a portion of the clones; in checked studies, under half of the deficit traces to unresolved V genes, and the cause of the others is not known. V, J and clone size reflect that table, while D and trimming were determined from the DNA. The sample records around 120,000 clones, 65% to 85% of which are singletons. 0.2% to 0.25% of the sample is taken by the ten largest.

CDR3 length: 17 amino acids, cysteine to phenylalanine. CDR3 DNA is the only sequence kept; it has 51 bases, read in frame from the first base. CDR1 and CDR2 are drawn from the germline V gene (reference sequence): SEHNR, FQNEAQ. Broad study findings and their caveats: Most CMV-associated TCR beta chains appeared to be HLA-restricted in a later analysis, and the HLA associations seemed to be driven largely by CMV exposure. Roughly uniform sequencing depth across donors was assumed in presence/absence analyses, although this assumption may not hold. A later genetic analysis reported fewer N-insertions in productive TCRs among donors in an Asian-associated ancestry cluster than the roughly 650-donor mean. Linkage disequilibrium might explain the correlated functional status among segregating V segments, but an unknown experimental factor could not be excluded. Compared with equally common non-associated chains, HLA-associated TCR beta chains in a later analysis were more clonally expanded and had lower generation probabilities. Most TCR sequences were seen in very few donors, while some public TCRs were found in many individuals. The classifier was reported to diagnose cytomegalovirus status with high specificity and sensitivity in both the original and validation cohorts. At a false discovery rate of 0.05, a later analysis linked under 20,000 TCR beta sequences to specific HLA alleles. According to a later analysis, TCR association rates differed among HLA loci, with DRB1 alleles showing the most associated TCRs and HLA-C alleles showing the fewest. A group of highly shared sequence variants was considered likely to be a technical artifact of the sequencing pipeline. The cohort was sequenced for TCR beta chains only, and without alpha or paired-chain data the features that could be detected were limited. A further reported finding was that TCR beta sequences accurately predicted the HLA-A and HLA-B alleles for most subjects in the first cohort. In vitro tests confirmed that a few of the cytomegalovirus-associated TCR beta chains recognize cytomegalovirus antigens. Assigning TCR associations to individual alleles was difficult when HLA alleles, especially DR and DQ, strongly co-occurred. Some IMGT-functional V segments, including TRBV6-2 and TRBV6-3, could not be told apart with the 87-base-pair reads, so those segments were excluded. Because counts were too low, about 15 rarely observed V segments, including chromosome 9 orphons, were left out of the earlier analysis of a few hundred of the donors. The study listed 150 to 200 TCR beta chains as associated with cytomegalovirus. Broadly in line with IMGT annotations, most TCR beta V segments showed up in productive rearrangements about 87% or about 30% of the time in an earlier analysis of several hundred of the donors. An association between a missense DCLRE1C variant and V-gene and J-gene trimming of TCR beta chains was found in a later genetic analysis and replicated in an independent cohort. Because HLA typing was unavailable for some donors at each locus, only the typed subset was used in association tests. The only immune exposure information available for the cohort was CMV serostatus. A later analysis reported that several top co-occurrence clusters appeared linked to parvovirus B19, influenza, CMV and Epstein-Barr virus. According to the authors, the approach could potentially be generalized to other disease states and immunological phenotypes.

For this clone: Its antigen target is currently unknown. At one end the junction does not follow the germline gene, possibly because of a read error.

In this chain, TRBV7-9 is recombined with TRBJ1-5; 7 bases in the junction line up with TRBD1. Sequenced: PBMCs. The clonotype comes from a man between 50 and 59 years old in good health and CMV-seronegative. The CDR3 reads CSSSLASIGGDGQPQHF. The DNA sequence is as follows: TGTTCCAGCAGCTTAGCTTCAATAGGGGGCGACGGTCAGCCCCAGCATTTT.